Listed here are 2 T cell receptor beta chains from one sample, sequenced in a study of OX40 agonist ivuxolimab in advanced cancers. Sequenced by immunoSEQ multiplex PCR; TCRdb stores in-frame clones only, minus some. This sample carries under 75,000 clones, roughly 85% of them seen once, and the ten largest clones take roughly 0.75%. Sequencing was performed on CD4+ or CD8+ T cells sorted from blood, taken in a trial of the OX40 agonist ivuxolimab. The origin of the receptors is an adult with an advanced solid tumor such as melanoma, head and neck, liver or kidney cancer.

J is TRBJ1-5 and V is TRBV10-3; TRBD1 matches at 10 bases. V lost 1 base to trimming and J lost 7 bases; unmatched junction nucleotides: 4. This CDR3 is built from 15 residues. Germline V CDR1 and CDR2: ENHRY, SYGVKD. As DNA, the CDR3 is TGTGCCATCAGTGAGTTTGGGACAGGGGAACAGCCCCAGCATTTT. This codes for CAISEFGTGEQPQHF.

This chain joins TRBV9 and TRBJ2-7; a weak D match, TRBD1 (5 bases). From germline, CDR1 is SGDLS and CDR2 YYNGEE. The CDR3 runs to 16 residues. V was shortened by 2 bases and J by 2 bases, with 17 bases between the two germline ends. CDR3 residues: CASSVLPGQATYEQYF. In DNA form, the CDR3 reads TGTGCCAGCAGCGTCCTCCCCGGACAAGCGACCTACGAGCAGTACTTC.